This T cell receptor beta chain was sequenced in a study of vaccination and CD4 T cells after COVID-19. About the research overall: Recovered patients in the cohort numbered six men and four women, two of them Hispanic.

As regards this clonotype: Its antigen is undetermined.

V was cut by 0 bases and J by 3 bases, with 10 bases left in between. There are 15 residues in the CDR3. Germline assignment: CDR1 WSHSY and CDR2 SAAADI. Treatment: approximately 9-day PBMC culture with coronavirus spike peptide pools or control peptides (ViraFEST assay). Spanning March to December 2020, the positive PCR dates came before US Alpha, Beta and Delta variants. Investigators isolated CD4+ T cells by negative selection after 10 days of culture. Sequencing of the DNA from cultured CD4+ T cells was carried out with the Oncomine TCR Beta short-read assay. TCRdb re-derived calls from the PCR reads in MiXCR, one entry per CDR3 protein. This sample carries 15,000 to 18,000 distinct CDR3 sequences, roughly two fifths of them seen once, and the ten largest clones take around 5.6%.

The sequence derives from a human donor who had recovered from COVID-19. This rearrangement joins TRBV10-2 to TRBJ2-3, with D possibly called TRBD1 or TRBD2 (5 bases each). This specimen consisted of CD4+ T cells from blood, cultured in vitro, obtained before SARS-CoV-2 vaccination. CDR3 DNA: TGCGCCAGCAGTGAGTCGGGGGTCTGGACAGATACGCAGTATTTT. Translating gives CASSESGVWTDTQYF.